A selection of T cell receptor beta chains follows, all from one sample in a study of blood T cell repertoires in COVID-19. TCRdb's table, derived via immunoSEQ multiplex PCR, lists solely in-frame clones and lacks some. The data show roughly 250,000 clones, with around 89% seen just once and 0.95% to 1.5% held by the top ten. Sequences were obtained from PBMCs or T cells enriched from blood (not recorded which). These receptors originate from a woman in her thirties or forties with acute COVID-19. Both conserved end residues are part of each CDR3. The D gene is left open where the match is weak. Expanded clones get a size class; other rows say once, few or many, or leave the size out.

d_gene: TRBD2
v_gene: TRBV14
abundance: NA
CDR3aa: CASSQELAGLTYNEQFF

d_gene: TRBD1
v_gene: TRBV30
abundance: NA
CDR3aa: CARLSRDRGSLNYGYTF

d_gene: NA
v_gene: TRBV5-1
abundance: NA
CDR3aa: CASSFVGELFF

d_gene: TRBD1
v_gene: TRBV7-2
abundance: NA
CDR3aa: CASSSTGSFTEAFF

d_gene: NA
v_gene: TRBV5-1
abundance: NA
CDR3aa: CASSLATGGETQYF

d_gene: TRBD2
v_gene: TRBV6-5
abundance: NA
CDR3aa: CASRYRREGLRELFF

d_gene: NA
v_gene: TRBV28
abundance: NA
CDR3aa: CASRRGSGNTIYF

d_gene: TRBD2
v_gene: TRBV11-3
abundance: NA
CDR3aa: CASSLRSGRSDTQYF

d_gene: TRBD1
v_gene: TRBV5-4
abundance: NA
CDR3aa: CASSAGQGMSQPQHF

d_gene: TRBD2
v_gene: TRBV9
abundance: NA
CDR3aa: CASSVATSGIYEQYF

d_gene: NA
v_gene: TRBV11-3
abundance: NA
CDR3aa: CASSSYDRQNTEAFF

d_gene: TRBD1
v_gene: TRBV3-1/TRBV3-2
abundance: NA
CDR3aa: CASSRDRNTGELFF

d_gene: NA
v_gene: TRBV7-3
abundance: NA
CDR3aa: CASSLSAGTDTQYF

d_gene: NA
v_gene: TRBV28
abundance: NA
CDR3aa: CASTALDGTGANVLTF

d_gene: TRBD2
v_gene: TRBV5-1
abundance: NA
CDR3aa: CASSLASGGSYNEQFF

d_gene: TRBD1
v_gene: TRBV27
abundance: few
CDR3aa: CASSPQWDRDNYGYTF